This T cell receptor beta chain originates from a study of T cells in Graves' hyperthyroidism and ophthalmopathy (dated by TCRdb to 2018 to 2020). A note on the overall study: Peripheral blood samples were taken at initial diagnosis, before any treatment was given. To identify TCR V-J signatures that set the groups apart, the researchers used a discovery cohort of 90 to 100 patients, made up of 43 with Graves' ophthalmopathy and 57 with stable Graves' hyperthyroidism. An independent validation cohort of 18 to 20 hyperthyroidism patients and more than 15 patients who later progressed to ophthalmopathy tested prospective prediction of ophthalmopathy. The roughly 100 discovery patients were randomly divided into training and test sets at a 7:3 ratio. In addition, the study compared T-cell repertoires in thyroid tissue and in blood from 6 or 7 Graves' hyperthyroidism patients. Once sampling was done, hyperthyroidism patients were given methimazole at a starting dose of 30 mg daily, whereas ophthalmopathy patients were given high-dose intravenous methylprednisolone. The paper describes TCR Vbeta CDR3 sequencing of 130 to 150 peripheral blood samples, made up of some 42 ophthalmopathy patients, 70 to 80 hyperthyroidism patients and roughly 17 progressor patients.

This clonotype was picked up many times. The antigen this receptor binds is unknown. Base qualities are missing; no much larger clone stands one base away. Moderately to severely active disease, a Clinical Activity Score of at least 3, a NOSPECS grade of at least 4, and a duration under 3 months were present in ophthalmopathy patients. Exclusion was applied to patients with uncontrolled infections, other autoimmune diseases, pregnancy or lactation. Clinical symptoms, serum thyroxine and TRAb, thyroid ultrasound, and orbital computed tomography formed the basis for the diagnoses. Ficoll-Paque density gradient centrifugation was used to isolate PBMCs from about 10 ml of fresh peripheral blood. Total RNA was extracted using Trizol reagent, and RNA quality was assessed on an Agilent 2100 Bioanalyzer. The TCR beta CDR3 regions were amplified from RNA transcripts. For the first round of RT-PCR on the TCR CDR3, the HTBI primer set was used together with the Qiagen OneStep RT-PCR kit. Libraries were constructed in a second round of multiplex PCR, after which size selection and purification were carried out. Paired-end sequencing of the libraries was performed with 100 bp reads on an Illumina HiSeq2000. For the original study's pipeline: SOAPnuke was used to process the raw data, removing reads that contained adapters or uncalled bases, had a mean Phred below 15, or lacked an exact match to the constant primer or identifier. COPE v1.2.5 was used to merge the high-quality paired reads, and each unique nucleotide sequence was defined as a clonotype. MiTCR v1.1 was used to align clonotypes to the IMGT TRBV, TRBD and TRBJ reference segments. The analysis included only V-J combinations with a frequency above 0.0001, which together covered around 99% of the repertoires. The TCS score was defined as F50 (clonal expansion) divided by E x V (chaos), with BLOSUM62-based TCRdist calculated between CDR3 peptides within each V-J. Welch's t-statistics and random forest reduced fewer than 600 V-J features to some 14, which were used in a naive Bayes classifier (R e1071). TCRdb took the public reads, trimmed them with fastp at Q25, ran MiXCR for clone calling and kept in-frame beta chains. Each entry merges the rows of one CDR3 protein and shows their most common DNA and genes. V and J calls and clone size were set by TCRdb, not the authors. The sample data list 410,000 or so distinct CDR3 sequences, and approximately 14% of these were observed just once. The ten largest clones take up roughly an eighth of the sample.

Findings and caveats that apply to the study as a whole: During validation, the model predicted progression to ophthalmopathy a median of around 7 months ahead of onset, with around 71% sensitivity and under 85% specificity. A model built on a 13 V-J signature distinguished ophthalmopathy from stable hyperthyroidism, reaching over 85% sensitivity and 81.08% specificity in cross-validation and 80%/75% in testing. No statistical method was used to fix the sample size in advance, and group allocation was not hidden from the investigators. Most expanded thyroid clonotypes (frequency above 0.001) were also found in blood, which suggests that blood repertoires may mirror thyroid immune responses.

Material for sequencing was blood. The TCR sequence derives from a man between 18 and 29 years old with Graves' ophthalmopathy.

For the CDR3, the sequence is CASSLQASNTEAFF. The sequenced DNA: TGTGCCAGCAGCTTACAGGCCTCGAACACTGAAGCTTTCTTT. The chain is made from TRBV7-9 and TRBJ1-1; no D segment can be confidently identified. CDR1 and CDR2 are read off the germline V gene (reference sequence) as SEHNR and FQNEAQ. Relative to germline, V is 2 bases shorter and J is 1 base shorter, with 8 bases between their ends. The CDR3 runs 14 residues from the cysteine to the phenylalanine. Kept here is only the CDR3 DNA, which spans 42 bases and is read in frame from base 1.